The clone carrying this T cell receptor (beta chain) was counted a few times. The source of the sample is a study of T cell repertoires in cytomegalovirus infection. The wider study: Carrying CMV and the relevant HLA type showed in public TCR beta signatures.

V dropped 0 bases and J dropped 9 bases, with 9 bases sitting between them. The CDR3 runs 14 residues. Germline-derived CDR1 and CDR2 are MNHEY and SMNVEV (reference sequence). TCRdb re-derived calls from the reads in MiXCR, one entry per CDR3 protein. This table has around 740,000 distinct CDR3 sequences, approximately 40% appearing once. The material sequenced was PBMCs. This chain links TRBV27 with TRBJ1-6; possible D gene TRBD1, 5 bases. The origin of this receptor is a human donor in good health (CMV status not recorded). Some clones in this sample may be carry-over from other donors' samples. The CDR3 DNA reads TGTGCCAGCAGTTTATCGCTGGACATTTCACCCCTCCACTTT. Residues: CASSLSLDISPLHF.